The entry below gives a single T cell receptor (beta chain) sequence along with its context. This sample is part of a study of shared T cell receptors in the human thymus. Here immunoSEQ multiplex PCR was the method, and the copy in TCRdb shows in-frame clones only, minus some. The sample lists around 730,000 clones; 70% to 90% were seen once. V lost 5 bases, J lost 7 bases, and 25 bases lay in between. Germline CDR1 is MDHEN and CDR2 is SYDVKM. The CDR3 has 17 residues. The same data also went into a second study, on human thymus T cells. As that study records: Corrective heart surgery yielded resections, and these provided the thymus tissue. V and J genes seemed to be used with bias in thymic and blood repertoires. There were highly overlapping thymic repertoires among unrelated individuals, as related research reported.

What was sequenced was thymocytes. The clonotype comes from a girl under three years old with a congenital heart defect. The rearrangement joins TRBV28 to TRBJ2-3; D unresolved. CDR3: CASSRTPGKEVSYTQYF. The CDR3 bases are TGTGCCAGCAGTAGAACCCCAGGAAAGGAAGTATCTTATACGCAGTATTTT.